These 27 T cell receptor beta chains came from one sample sequenced in a study of human T cells and chemical hapten exposure. This sample's time point: pre-sensitization, week 0. Treatment given: therapeutic diphenylcyclopropenone sensitization with weekly scalp DPC. TCRdb fed the RACE reads into MiXCR, producing one record per CDR3 protein. The data hold a few hundred thousand distinct CDR3 sequences, with approximately 8.4% observed a single time. The sample in question was whole blood, obtained in connection with sensitization to the hapten diphenylcyclopropenone (DPC). The receptors stem from a woman aged 35 to 49 with alopecia areata. Some clones in this sample may be carry-over from other donors' samples.

The chain carries TRBV20-1 and TRBJ2-3; 12 bases line up with TRBD2. Losses at the gene ends were 0 bases for V and 11 bases for J; bases not matched to a gene: 12. CDR3 length equals 16 residues. The germline CDR1 and CDR2 sequences are DFQATT and SNEGSKA (reference sequence). This CDR3 reads CSARDPGARTSGMQYF. For the CDR3, the DNA is TGCAGTGCTAGAGATCCAGGCGCTCGGACTAGCGGGATGCAGTATTTT.

In its sample, this clonotype was seen a few times. The chain is built from TRBV6-2 or TRBV6-3 and TRBJ2-1, with 14 nucleotides matching TRBD2. V shed 1 base, J shed 8 bases, and the junction held 7 bases outside the gene matches. The length of the CDR3 is 17 residues. Germline V CDR1 and CDR2: MNHEY, SVGEGT. CDR3 nucleotides: TGTGCCAGCAGTTACTTCCCGACTAGCGGGAGGGGGGATGAGCAGTTCTTC. Its protein product is CASSYFPTSGRGDEQFF.

This clonotype was seen at least ten times. This chain links TRBV6-5 with TRBJ2-5; 9 positions match TRBD1. CDR3 length: 13 amino acids. The J segment lost 0 bases and the V segment lost 9 bases, leaving 2 bases of the junction unmatched. Looked up from germline, CDR1 is MNHEY and CDR2 is SVGAGI. CDR3 sequence reads: CASGQGYQETQYF. The CDR3 DNA reads TGTGCCAGTGGACAGGGGTACCAAGAGACCCAGTACTTC.

This clonotype appeared a few times. The chain links TRBV5-4 to TRBJ1-1; TRBD1 might be the D (5 bases). The CDR3 spans 13 residues. CDR1 and CDR2 (germline): SGHNT, YYREEE (reference sequence). The germline V and J ends were trimmed by 4 bases and 11 bases, with 18 bases remaining between them. The CDR3 DNA is TGTGCCAGCAGCCGTAGAGGGGTTGTCGGGGCTTTCTTT. This gives the protein CASSRRGVVGAFF.

This clonotype has a handful of counts. V gene TRBV29-1 combines with J gene TRBJ2-5; D ambiguous. The CDR3 sequence is 12 residues long. V shed 4 bases and J shed 4 bases, with 10 bases lying between them. Germline V lookup: CDR1 SQVTM, CDR2 ANQGSEA. This CDR3 reads CSVVPVGETQYF. As DNA, the CDR3 is TGCAGCGTTGTGCCAGTAGGAGAGACCCAGTACTTC.

The chain combines TRBV12-3 or TRBV12-4 with TRBJ2-2, with D unclear. Between the trimmed V and J ends, which lost 1 base and 4 bases, there was a span of 13 bases. The CDR3 extends over 16 amino acids. The chain's CDR3 is CASSLGLSIATGELFF. CDR3 nucleotide sequence: TGTGCCAGCAGTTTAGGGCTATCGATTGCCACCGGGGAGCTGTTTTTT.

In its sample, this clonotype was seen many times. The rearrangement joins TRBV7-9 to TRBJ2-2; 7 bases agree with TRBD1. CDR3 length: 13 residues. CDR1 is SEHNR and CDR2 is FQNEAQ in the germline V gene (reference sequence). Losses at the gene ends were 5 bases for V and 8 bases for J; bases not matched to a gene: 5. This CDR3 is CASSRDRAGELFF. CDR3 nucleotide sequence: TGTGCCAGCAGCCGTGACAGGGCGGGGGAGCTGTTTTTT.

The genes are TRBV20-1 and TRBJ2-7; unclear D gene. V lost 1 base to trimming and J lost 7 bases, with 8 bases between them. CDR3 length: 11 amino acids. Germline CDR1 DFQATT, CDR2 SNEGSKA (reference sequence). CDR3 coding DNA: TGCAGTGCTAGAGGATCGGCGGAGCAGTACTTC. Amino acid sequence: CSARGSAEQYF.

This clonotype was observed at least ten times. V usage is TRBV7-3 and J usage is TRBJ2-7; 11 bases are shared with TRBD2. Germline loops: CDR1 SGHTA, CDR2 FQGTGA. This CDR3 contains 14 residues. Trimming at V came to 6 bases and at J to 3 bases, leaving 4 bases not matched to a gene. CDR3 DNA sequence: TGTGCCAGCAGACCTGGACTAGCGGGCTACGAGCAGTACTTC. This codes for CASRPGLAGYEQYF.

This clonotype was seen at least ten times. The V call is TRBV29-1, the J call TRBJ1-1, with D tentatively TRBD1 (5 bases). Trimming stripped 6 bases from V and 5 bases from J, with 13 bases between. This CDR3 contains 12 residues. CDR1 SQVTM and CDR2 ANQGSEA come from the germline V gene. CDR3 coding DNA: TGCAGCGTCCAGGTCTCAGGGACTGAAGCTTTCTTT. It codes for CSVQVSGTEAFF.

The chain is built from TRBV28 and TRBJ2-1, with TRBD2 matching 10 bases. CDR1 is MDHEN and CDR2 is SYDVKM in the germline V gene. With V trimmed by 4 bases and J by 4 bases, 7 bases remained unmatched. There are 16 residues in the CDR3. DNA for the CDR3: TGTGCCAGCAGTTCAAGCGGGAGGGCCTGGTACAATGAGCAGTTCTTC. Its translation is CASSSSGRAWYNEQFF.

This clonotype was observed at least ten times. The J gene is TRBJ2-3, the V gene TRBV12-3 or TRBV12-4, with a tentative D call TRBD1 (6 bases). This CDR3 region has 14 residues. The V and J ends lost 2 bases and 8 bases respectively, with 14 bases between them. The CDR3 is CASSLILLGATQYF. DNA for the CDR3: TGTGCCAGCAGTTTAATATTATTGGGGGCTACGCAGTATTTT.

The rearrangement links TRBV19 to TRBJ2-5, with TRBD1 matching 7 bases. Trimming at V came to 6 bases and at J to 1 base, leaving 17 bases not matched to a gene. The germline gives CDR1 LNHDA, CDR2 SQIVND (reference sequence). The CDR3 sequence is 18 residues long. In DNA, the CDR3 is TGTGCCAGTAGCATGGCCATATCTTCCGGGACAGCCCAAGAGACCCAGTACTTC. It encodes CASSMAISSGTAQETQYF. The whole variable domain, filled in from reference TRBV19 and TRBJ2-5, reads DGGITQSPKYLFRKEGQNVTLSCEQNLNHDAMYWYRQDPGQGLRLIYYSQIVNDFQKGDIAEGYSVSREKKESFPLTVTSAQKNPTAFYLCASSMAISSGTAQETQYFGPGTRLLVL.

This clonotype was observed many times. The V call is TRBV27, the J call TRBJ1-2, with TRBD1 identical over 8 bases. The CDR3 covers 14 residues. Germline V lookup: CDR1 MNHEY, CDR2 SMNVEV (reference sequence). V was clipped by 4 bases and J by 4 bases; unmatched bases: 5. This CDR3 is CASSSPGQAYGYTF. CDR3 nucleotides: TGTGCCAGCAGTTCGCCGGGACAGGCCTATGGCTACACCTTC.

This clonotype has a count of ten or more. CDR3 nucleotide sequence: TGTGCCATCAGGGACAGGGGGCTGCCTGGCAATGAGCAGTTCTTC. It translates to CAIRDRGLPGNEQFF. The gene calls are TRBV10-3 and TRBJ2-1; 11 bases are a match to TRBD1. From germline, CDR1 is ENHRY and CDR2 SYGVKD. The ends lost 6 bases at V and 6 bases at J; junction bases unmatched: 7. This CDR3 comprises 15 residues.

The chain recombines TRBV14 with TRBJ1-1, with D perhaps matching TRBD1 (5 bases). The length of the CDR3 is 12 residues. Looked up from germline, CDR1 is SGHDN and CDR2 is FVKESK. Trimming left V 3 bases short and J 7 bases short, with 9 bases between. The CDR3, as DNA: TGTGCCAGCAGCCAGGGGCAACTTGAAGCTTTCTTT. It specifies CASSQGQLEAFF.

This clonotype was counted ten times or more. The rearrangement uses TRBV29-1 and TRBJ2-3, with D possibly matching TRBD1 (5 bases). Germline assignment: CDR1 SQVTM and CDR2 ANQGSEA. The CDR3 is 13 amino acids. Trimming cost V 5 bases and J 2 bases, with 11 bases left between them. The CDR3 DNA reads as TGCAGCGTTAGGGGCACTTCCACAGATACGCAGTATTTT. This sequence encodes CSVRGTSTDTQYF.

This clonotype occurred a few times. This sequence joins TRBV4-3 and TRBJ2-3, with a weak D call TRBD2 (6 bases). Trimming pared 2 bases from V and 0 bases from J, leaving 21 bases between. Germline V CDR1 and CDR2: LGHNA, YSLEER. The CDR3 spans 19 residues. The CDR3 loop is CASSQPILLAEASTDTQYF. As DNA, the CDR3 is TGCGCCAGCAGCCAACCCATTTTACTAGCCGAAGCTAGCACAGATACGCAGTATTTT.

This clonotype was seen a few times. The rearrangement uses TRBV20-1 and TRBJ1-2; unclear D gene. The germline CDR1 and CDR2 sequences are DFQATT and SNEGSKA (reference sequence). V was pared by 2 bases and J by 4 bases, with 20 bases between. There are 16 residues in the CDR3. CDR3: CSARNPPATKSYGYTF. The CDR3 DNA sequence: TGCAGTGCTAGAAACCCACCCGCAACCAAGAGCTATGGCTACACCTTC.

V gene TRBV19 combines with J gene TRBJ2-2; D is possibly TRBD2 (5 bases). CDR1 is LNHDA and CDR2 is SQIVND in the germline V gene (reference sequence). Trimming stripped 5 bases from V and 6 bases from J, with 13 bases between. This CDR3 is built from 14 residues. The CDR3 loop reads CASSQLVVAGELFF. CDR3 DNA: TGTGCCAGTAGTCAACTAGTTGTCGCCGGGGAGCTGTTTTTT. The variable domain in full, completed from reference TRBV19 and TRBJ2-2, reads DGGITQSPKYLFRKEGQNVTLSCEQNLNHDAMYWYRQDPGQGLRLIYYSQIVNDFQKGDIAEGYSVSREKKESFPLTVTSAQKNPTAFYLCASSQLVVAGELFFGEGSRLTVL.

This clonotype occurred many times. The chain uses TRBV6-5 and TRBJ2-2; TRBD2 aligns across 7 bases. Germline trimming cut 6 bases from V and 0 bases from J; bases unmatched to any gene: 4. The CDR3 consists of 15 residues. The V gene's germline CDR1 is MNHEY and CDR2 SVGAGI. The CDR3 region has the DNA TGTGCCAGCAGCCGAGGACTAGCGAACACCGGGGAGCTGTTTTTT. Its translation: CASSRGLANTGELFF.

This chain links TRBV29-1 with TRBJ1-2; D gene unclear. There are 11 residues in the CDR3. Trimming left V 3 bases short and J 4 bases short, with 6 bases between. Germline V gene data show CDR1 as SQVTM and CDR2 as ANQGSEA. The CDR3 coding sequence is TGCAGCGTTGATAGGAGCTATGGCTACACCTTC. Amino acids: CSVDRSYGYTF.

This clonotype was seen more than once but under ten times. The chain joins TRBV6-2 or TRBV6-3 to TRBJ2-7, with 10 bases that match TRBD1. This CDR3 is 15 amino acids long. V lost 4 bases, J lost 7 bases, and 10 bases stayed unmatched. CDR1 and CDR2 from the germline V gene are MNHEY and SVGEGT. The CDR3 nucleotides read TGTGCCAGCAGTTCCTACCCGGGACAGGGGTTTGAGCAGTACTTC. This translates into CASSSYPGQGFEQYF.

Only a few counts were recorded for this clonotype. The J gene is TRBJ1-5, the V gene TRBV12-3 or TRBV12-4, with no clear D. This CDR3 has 13 residues. V was pared by 6 bases and J by 6 bases, with 12 bases between. Here the CDR3 DNA reads TGTGCCAGCAGCCTTGATATGGTTCAGCCCCAGCATTTT. It encodes CASSLDMVQPQHF.

The rearrangement joins TRBV27 to TRBJ2-1, with D possibly being TRBD1 or TRBD2 (5 bases each). Germline V gives CDR1 MNHEY, CDR2 SMNVEV (reference sequence). The CDR3 contains 15 residues. Deletions cut 8 bases from V and 0 bases from J, with 14 bases between. The DNA for the CDR3 is TGTGCCAGCTGGGGGAACCGTCGCTCCTACAATGAGCAGTTCTTC. This codes for CASWGNRRSYNEQFF.

This clonotype has more than one count but fewer than ten. This chain links TRBV9 with TRBJ2-3, with 10 positions matching TRBD1. Losses at the gene ends were 3 bases for V and 0 bases for J; bases not matched to a gene: 19. Per germline, CDR1 SGDLS and CDR2 YYNGEE. The CDR3 contains 21 residues. CDR3: CASSGSLSGTGDYRSTDTQYF. DNA for the CDR3: TGTGCCAGCAGCGGATCCCTTTCCGGGACAGGGGATTATCGAAGCACAGATACGCAGTATTTT.

V gene TRBV29-1 combines with J gene TRBJ2-5; 10 bases align to TRBD1. Germline V gene lookup returns CDR1 SQVTM and CDR2 ANQGSEA. This CDR3 is built from 13 residues. Trimming removed 6 bases from V and 5 bases from J; junction bases left unmatched: 6. The CDR3 DNA reads TGCAGCGTACGACAGGGGGCAGGGGAGACCCAGTACTTC. Translation: CSVRQGAGETQYF.